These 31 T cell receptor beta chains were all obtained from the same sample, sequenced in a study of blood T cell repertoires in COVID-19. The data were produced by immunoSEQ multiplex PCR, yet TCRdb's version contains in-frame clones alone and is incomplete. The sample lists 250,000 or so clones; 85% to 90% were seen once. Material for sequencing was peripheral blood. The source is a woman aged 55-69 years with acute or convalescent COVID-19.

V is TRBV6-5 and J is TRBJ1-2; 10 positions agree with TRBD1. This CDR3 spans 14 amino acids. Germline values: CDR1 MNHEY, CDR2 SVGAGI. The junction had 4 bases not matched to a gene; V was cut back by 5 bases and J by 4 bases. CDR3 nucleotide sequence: TGTGCCAGCAGTCGGGACAGGGGCCTCTATGGCTACACCTTC. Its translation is CASSRDRGLYGYTF.

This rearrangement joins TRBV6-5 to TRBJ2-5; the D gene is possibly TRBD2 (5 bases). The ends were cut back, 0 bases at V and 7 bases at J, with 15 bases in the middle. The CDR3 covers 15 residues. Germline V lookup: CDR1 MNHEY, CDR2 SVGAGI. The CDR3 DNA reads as TGTGCCAGCAGTTACTCCCCCGGAGGACGAGGGACCCAGTACTTC. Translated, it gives CASSYSPGGRGTQYF.

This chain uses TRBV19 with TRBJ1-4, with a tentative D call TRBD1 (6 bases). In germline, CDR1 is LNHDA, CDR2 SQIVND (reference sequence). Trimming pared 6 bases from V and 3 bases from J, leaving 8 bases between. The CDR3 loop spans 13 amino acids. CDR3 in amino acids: CASRTGSNEKLFF. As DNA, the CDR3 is TGTGCCAGTAGGACAGGCTCTAATGAAAAACTGTTTTTT.

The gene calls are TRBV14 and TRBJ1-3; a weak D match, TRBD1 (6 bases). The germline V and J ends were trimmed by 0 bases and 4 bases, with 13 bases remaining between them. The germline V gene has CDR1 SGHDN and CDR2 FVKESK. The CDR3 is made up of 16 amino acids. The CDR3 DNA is TGTGCCAGCAGCCAAGAAACACCGACAGGAGGAAACACCATATATTTT. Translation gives CASSQETPTGGNTIYF.

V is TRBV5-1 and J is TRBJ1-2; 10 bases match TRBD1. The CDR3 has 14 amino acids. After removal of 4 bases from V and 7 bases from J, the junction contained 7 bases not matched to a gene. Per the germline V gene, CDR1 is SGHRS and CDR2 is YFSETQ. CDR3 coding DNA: TGCGCCAGCAGCCCCAGGGGACAGGGGTTTGGCTACACCTTC. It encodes CASSPRGQGFGYTF.

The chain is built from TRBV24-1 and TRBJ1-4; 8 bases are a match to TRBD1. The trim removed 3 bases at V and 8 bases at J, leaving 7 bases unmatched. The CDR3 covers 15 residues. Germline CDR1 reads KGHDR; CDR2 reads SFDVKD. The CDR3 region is CATSDRTGPKEKLFF. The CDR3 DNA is TGTGCCACCAGTGATAGGACAGGGCCGAAGGAAAAACTGTTTTTT.

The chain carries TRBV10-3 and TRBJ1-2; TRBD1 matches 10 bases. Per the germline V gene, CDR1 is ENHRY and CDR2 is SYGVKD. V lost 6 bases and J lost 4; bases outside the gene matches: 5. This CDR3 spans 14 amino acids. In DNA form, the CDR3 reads TGTGCCATCAGCGCGGACAGGGGGTTCTATGGCTACACCTTC. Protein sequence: CAISADRGFYGYTF.

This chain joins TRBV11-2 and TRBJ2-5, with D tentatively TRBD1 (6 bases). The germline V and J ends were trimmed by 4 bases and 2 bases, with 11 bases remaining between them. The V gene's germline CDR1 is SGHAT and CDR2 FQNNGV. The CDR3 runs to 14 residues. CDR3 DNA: TGTGCCAGCAGCTCGACAGGACGTCAAGAGACCCAGTACTTC. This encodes CASSSTGRQETQYF.

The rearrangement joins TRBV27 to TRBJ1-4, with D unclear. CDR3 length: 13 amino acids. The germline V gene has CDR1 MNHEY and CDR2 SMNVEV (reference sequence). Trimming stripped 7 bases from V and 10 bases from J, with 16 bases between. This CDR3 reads CASTQSGWGKLFF. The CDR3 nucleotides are TGTGCCAGCACCCAGTCGGGGTGGGGAAAACTGTTTTTT.

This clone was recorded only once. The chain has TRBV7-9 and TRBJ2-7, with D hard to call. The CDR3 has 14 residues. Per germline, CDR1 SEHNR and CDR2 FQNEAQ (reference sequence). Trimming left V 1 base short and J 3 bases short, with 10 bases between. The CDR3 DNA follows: TGTGCCAGCAGCTTAGAGTCCTCCGGCTACGAGCAGTACTTC. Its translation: CASSLESSGYEQYF.

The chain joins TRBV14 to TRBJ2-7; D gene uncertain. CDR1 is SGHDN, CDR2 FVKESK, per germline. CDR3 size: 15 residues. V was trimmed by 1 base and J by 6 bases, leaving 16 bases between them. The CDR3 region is CASSQVNTMLSEQYF. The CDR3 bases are TGTGCCAGCAGCCAAGTTAACACCATGCTTTCCGAGCAGTACTTC.

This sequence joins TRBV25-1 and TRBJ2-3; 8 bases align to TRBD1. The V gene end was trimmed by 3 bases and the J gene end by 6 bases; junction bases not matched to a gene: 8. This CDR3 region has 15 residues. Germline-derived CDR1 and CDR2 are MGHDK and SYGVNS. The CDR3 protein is CASSDRGQRSDTQYF. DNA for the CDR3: TGTGCCAGCAGTGACAGGGGGCAAAGGAGCGATACGCAGTATTTT.

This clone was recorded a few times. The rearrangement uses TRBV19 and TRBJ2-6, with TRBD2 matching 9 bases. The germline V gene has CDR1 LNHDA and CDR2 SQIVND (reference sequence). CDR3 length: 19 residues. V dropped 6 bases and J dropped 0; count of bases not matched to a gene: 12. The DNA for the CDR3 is TGTGCCAGTAGCCTCGACTTGGCTAGCGGGAACTCTGGGGCCAACGTCCTGACTTTC. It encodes CASSLDLASGNSGANVLTF.

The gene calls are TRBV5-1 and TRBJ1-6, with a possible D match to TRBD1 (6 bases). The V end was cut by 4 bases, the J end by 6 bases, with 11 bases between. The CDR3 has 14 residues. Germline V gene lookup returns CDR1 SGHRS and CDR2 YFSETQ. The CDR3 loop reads CASSMDSSNSPLHF. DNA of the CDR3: TGCGCCAGCAGCATGGACAGCAGTAATTCACCCCTCCACTTT.

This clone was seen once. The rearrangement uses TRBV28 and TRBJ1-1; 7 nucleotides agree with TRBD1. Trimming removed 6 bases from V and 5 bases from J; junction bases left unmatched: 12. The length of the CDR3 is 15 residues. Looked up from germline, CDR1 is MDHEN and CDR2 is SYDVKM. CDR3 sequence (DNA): TGTGCCAGCAGCGATCACAGGGGAATAGGGACTGAAGCTTTCTTT. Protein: CASSDHRGIGTEAFF. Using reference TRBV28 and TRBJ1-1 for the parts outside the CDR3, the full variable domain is DVKVTQSSRYLVKRTGEKVFLECVQDMDHENMFWYRQDPGLGLRLIYFSYDVKMKEKGDIPEGYSVSREKKERFSLILESASTNQTSMYLCASSDHRGIGTEAFFGQGTRLTVV.

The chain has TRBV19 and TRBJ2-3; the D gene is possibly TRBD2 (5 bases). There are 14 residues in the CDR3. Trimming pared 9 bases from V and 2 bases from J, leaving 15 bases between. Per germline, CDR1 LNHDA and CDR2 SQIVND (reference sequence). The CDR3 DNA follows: TGTGCCAGCCGGACTTCTCGGGTCACAGATACGCAGTATTTT. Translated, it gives CASRTSRVTDTQYF.

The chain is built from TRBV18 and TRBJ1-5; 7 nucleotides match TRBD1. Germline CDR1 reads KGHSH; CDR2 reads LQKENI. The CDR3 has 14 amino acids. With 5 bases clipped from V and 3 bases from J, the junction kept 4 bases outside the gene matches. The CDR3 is CASSIQGSNQPQHF. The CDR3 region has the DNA TGTGCCAGCTCAATACAGGGGTCCAATCAGCCCCAGCATTTT.

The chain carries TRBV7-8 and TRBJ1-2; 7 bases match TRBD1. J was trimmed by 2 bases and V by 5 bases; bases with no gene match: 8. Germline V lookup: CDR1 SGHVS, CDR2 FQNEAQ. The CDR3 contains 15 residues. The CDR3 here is CASSPRDSRNYGYTF. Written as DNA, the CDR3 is TGTGCCAGCAGCCCCCGGGACAGCCGAAACTATGGCTACACCTTC.

In nucleotides, the CDR3 is TGTGCCAGCAGCTGGACAGGGGCCATTCTCTCTGGAAACACCATATATTTT. Protein sequence: CASSWTGAILSGNTIYF. This chain uses TRBV5-6 with TRBJ1-3; 9 bases are shared with TRBD1. With 3 bases clipped from V and 0 bases from J, the junction kept 7 bases outside the gene matches. The CDR3 totals 17 residues. In germline, CDR1 is SGHDT, CDR2 YYEEEE.

CDR3 residues: CAISESYQGISPLHF. For the CDR3, the DNA is TGTGCCATCAGTGAGTCGTACCAGGGTATCTCACCCCTCCACTTT. This chain uses TRBV10-3 with TRBJ1-6; D is perhaps TRBD1 (5 bases). This CDR3 comprises 15 residues. The germline V and J ends were trimmed by 0 bases and 10 bases, with 13 bases remaining between them. CDR1 is ENHRY and CDR2 is SYGVKD in the germline V gene.

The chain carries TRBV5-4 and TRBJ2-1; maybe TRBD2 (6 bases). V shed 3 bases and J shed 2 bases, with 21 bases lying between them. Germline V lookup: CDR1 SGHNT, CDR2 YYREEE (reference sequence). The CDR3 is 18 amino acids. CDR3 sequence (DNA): TGTGCCAGCAGCTCCCCGGGGAGGTCTAGCCGAGCCTACAATGAGCAGTTCTTC. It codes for CASSSPGRSSRAYNEQFF. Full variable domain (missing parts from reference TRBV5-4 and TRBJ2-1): ETGVTQSPTHLIKTRGQQVTLRCSSQSGHNTVSWYQQALGQGPQFIFQYYREEENGRGNFPPRFSGLQFPNYSSELNVNALELDDSALYLCASSSPGRSSRAYNEQFFGPGTRLTVL.

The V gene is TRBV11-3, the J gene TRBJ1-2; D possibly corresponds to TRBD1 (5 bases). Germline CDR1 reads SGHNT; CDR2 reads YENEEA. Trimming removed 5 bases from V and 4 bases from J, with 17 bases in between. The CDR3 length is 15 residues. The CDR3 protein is CASSPEDMVGYGYTF. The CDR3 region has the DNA TGTGCCAGCAGCCCAGAGGACATGGTGGGCTATGGCTACACCTTC.

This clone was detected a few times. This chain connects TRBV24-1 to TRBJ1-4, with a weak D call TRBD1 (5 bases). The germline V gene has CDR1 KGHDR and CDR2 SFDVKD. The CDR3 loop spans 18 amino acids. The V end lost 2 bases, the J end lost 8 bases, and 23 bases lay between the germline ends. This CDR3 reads CATSDSPPTAERREKLFF. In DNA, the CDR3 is TGTGCCACCAGTGATTCCCCCCCGACAGCCGAGAGAAGGGAAAAACTGTTTTTT.

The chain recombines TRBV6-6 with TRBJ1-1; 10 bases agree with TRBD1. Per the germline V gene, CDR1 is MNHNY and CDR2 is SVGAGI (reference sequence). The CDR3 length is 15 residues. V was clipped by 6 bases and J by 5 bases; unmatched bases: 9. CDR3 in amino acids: CASRMTGGQRTEAFF. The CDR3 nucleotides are TGTGCCAGCAGGATGACAGGGGGCCAAAGGACTGAAGCTTTCTTT.

CDR3 residues: CASSYPGGKQYF. CDR3 in DNA: TGTGCCAGCAGTTACCCGGGGGGGAAACAGTACTTC. The chain joins TRBV6-5 to TRBJ2-7, with TRBD2 identical over 8 bases. In germline, CDR1 is MNHEY, CDR2 SVGAGI. The CDR3 extends over 12 amino acids. With 2 bases clipped from V and 10 bases from J, the junction kept 4 bases outside the gene matches.

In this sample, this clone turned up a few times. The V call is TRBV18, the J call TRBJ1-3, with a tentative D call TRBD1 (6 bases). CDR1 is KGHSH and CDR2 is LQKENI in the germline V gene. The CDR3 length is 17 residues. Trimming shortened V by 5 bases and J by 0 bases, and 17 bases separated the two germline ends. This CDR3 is CASSEQVRDTSGNTIYF. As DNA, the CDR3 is TGTGCCAGCTCAGAACAAGTCCGGGACACCTCTGGAAACACCATATATTTT.

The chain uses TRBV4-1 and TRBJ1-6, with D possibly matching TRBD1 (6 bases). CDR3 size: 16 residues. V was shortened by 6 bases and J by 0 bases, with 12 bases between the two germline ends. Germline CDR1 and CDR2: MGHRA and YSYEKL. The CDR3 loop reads CASSLDSLSYNSPLHF. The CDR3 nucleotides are TGCGCCAGCAGTCTGGACAGCCTCTCCTATAATTCACCCCTCCACTTT.

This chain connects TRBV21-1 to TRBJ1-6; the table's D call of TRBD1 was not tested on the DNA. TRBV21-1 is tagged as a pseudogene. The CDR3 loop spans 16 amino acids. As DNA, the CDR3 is TGTGCCAGCAGCATCACAACAGGCCTATCGATGTCACCCCTCCACTTT. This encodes CASSITTGLSMSPLHF.

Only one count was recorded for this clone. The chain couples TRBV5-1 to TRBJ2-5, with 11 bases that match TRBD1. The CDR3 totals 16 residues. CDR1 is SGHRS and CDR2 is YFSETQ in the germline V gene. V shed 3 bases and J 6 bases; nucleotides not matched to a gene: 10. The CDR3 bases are TGCGCCAGCAGCTCATCTCCGGGACAGGGGGAACAGACCCAGTACTTC. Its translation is CASSSSPGQGEQTQYF.

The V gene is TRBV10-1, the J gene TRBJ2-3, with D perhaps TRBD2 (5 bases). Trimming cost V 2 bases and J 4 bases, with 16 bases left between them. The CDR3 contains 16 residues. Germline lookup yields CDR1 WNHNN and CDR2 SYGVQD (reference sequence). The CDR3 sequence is CASSEGLRSIADTQYF. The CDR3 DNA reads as TGCGCCAGCAGTGAGGGACTCCGATCGATCGCAGATACGCAGTATTTT.

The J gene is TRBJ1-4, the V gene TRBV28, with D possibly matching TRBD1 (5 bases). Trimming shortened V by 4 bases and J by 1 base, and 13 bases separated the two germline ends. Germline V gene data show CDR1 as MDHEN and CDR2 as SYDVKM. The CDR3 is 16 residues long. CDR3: CASSSGGGVTNEKLFF. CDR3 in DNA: TGTGCCAGCAGTTCCGGTGGAGGGGTAACTAATGAAAAACTGTTTTTT.